A single sample gave rise to the 25 T cell receptor beta chains below, sequenced in a study of blood T cell repertoires in COVID-19 (dated by TCRdb to about 2020). To prepare the library, the immunoSEQ multiplex PCR assay was applied. This is the immuneACCESS table as TCRdb keeps it, with only in-frame sequences that have V and J called. A part of the clones is gone; compared with another copy, unresolved V genes explain less than half, and the rest is unexplained. Counted in this sample were under 400,000 clones; 80% to 90% of them appeared once. The ten largest make up around 4.4% of the sample. Material: PBMCs or T cells enriched from blood (not recorded which). These receptors were collected from a woman aged 40 to 50 with acute COVID-19.

The V call is TRBV10-3, the J call TRBJ1-1, with 7 bases identical to TRBD1. From germline, CDR1 is ENHRY and CDR2 SYGVKD. V shed 9 bases and J 3 bases; nucleotides not matched to a gene: 10. The CDR3 runs 14 residues. The CDR3 loop reads CAITGASGDTEAFF. DNA for the CDR3: TGTGCCATTACAGGGGCCTCGGGGGACACTGAAGCTTTCTTT.

This sequence joins TRBV5-4 and TRBJ2-2; 7 nucleotides match TRBD1. The CDR3 is made up of 13 amino acids. J gave up 6 bases and V 2 bases, and 1 base lay outside the gene matches. Germline-derived CDR1 and CDR2 are SGHNT and YYREEE (reference sequence). The CDR3 here is CASSLQGSGELFF. CDR3 sequence (DNA): TGTGCCAGCAGCTTACAGGGGTCCGGGGAGCTGTTTTTT.

The rearrangement uses TRBV29-1 and TRBJ2-6, with TRBD1 identical over 8 bases. The CDR3 is 17 residues long. In germline, CDR1 is SQVTM, CDR2 ANQGSEA. With 5 bases clipped from V and 0 bases from J, the junction kept 9 bases outside the gene matches. The DNA of the CDR3 is TGCAGCGTTCTCCGGGACAGGTCGAGCTCTGGGGCCAACGTCCTGACTTTC. This gives the protein CSVLRDRSSSGANVLTF. The variable domain in full, with the rest retrieved from reference TRBV29-1 and TRBJ2-6, is SAVISQKPSRDICQRGTSLTIQCQVDSQVTMMFWYRQQPGQSLTLIATANQGSEATYESGFVIDKFPISRPNLTFSTLTVSNMSPEDSSIYLCSVLRDRSSSGANVLTFGAGSRLTVL.

The CDR3 nucleotides are TGTGCCAGCAGTTTAACCGGACAGAGACCTGAAGCTTTCTTT. Amino acids: CASSLTGQRPEAFF. The chain has TRBV28 and TRBJ1-1; D might be TRBD1 (6 bases). V lost 2 bases and J 6 bases, leaving 13 bases between the germline ends. CDR3 size: 14 residues. The germline V gene encodes CDR1 MDHEN and CDR2 SYDVKM.

The CDR3 protein is CASRHHLRLAGSDTQYF. In DNA form, the CDR3 reads TGTGCCAGCAGACACCACCTGAGACTAGCGGGATCAGATACGCAGTATTTT. This chain connects TRBV7-3 to TRBJ2-3; 11 bases agree with TRBD2. The CDR3 runs to 17 residues. The germline gives CDR1 SGHTA, CDR2 FQGTGA. The junction had 12 bases not matched to a gene; V was cut back by 6 bases and J by 4 bases.

This clone has a handful of counts. The chain has TRBV24-1 and TRBJ2-2, with unresolved D. Germline V gene lookup returns CDR1 KGHDR and CDR2 SFDVKD. V gave up 6 bases and J gave up 3 bases, with 7 bases separating them. This CDR3 is 13 amino acids long. The CDR3 DNA reads TGTGCCACCAGTCCCAGTCACACCGGGGAGCTGTTTTTT. It encodes CATSPSHTGELFF.

The rearrangement links TRBV10-3 to TRBJ1-1; a weak D match, TRBD1 (5 bases). This CDR3 has 16 amino acids. V shed 4 bases and J shed 1 base, with 16 bases lying between them. The germline V gene encodes CDR1 ENHRY and CDR2 SYGVKD. The CDR3 DNA is TGTGCCATCAGTGGGGACTGGGGCGTACAGAACACTGAAGCTTTCTTT. This codes for CAISGDWGVQNTEAFF.

The chain has TRBV5-1 and TRBJ2-4; TRBD1 might be the D (5 bases). The CDR3 runs 14 residues. The V gene's germline CDR1 is SGHRS and CDR2 YFSETQ. Trimming stripped 0 bases from V and 9 bases from J, with 13 bases between. DNA for the CDR3: TGCGCCAGCAGCTTGGGACAGAAGAATAGCATTCAGTACTTC. It translates to CASSLGQKNSIQYF. Based on the CDR3 plus reference TRBV5-1 and TRBJ2-4, the full variable domain is KAGVTQTPRYLIKTRGQQVTLSCSPISGHRSVSWYQQTPGQGLQFLFEYFSETQRNKGNFPGRFSGRQFSNSRSEMNVSTLELGDSALYLCASSLGQKNSIQYFGAGTRLSVL.

This sequence joins TRBV28 and TRBJ1-5; D possibly corresponds to TRBD1 (5 bases). V dropped 9 bases and J dropped 5 bases, with 11 bases sitting between them. Germline V gives CDR1 MDHEN, CDR2 SYDVKM. CDR3 size: 12 residues. For the CDR3, the DNA is TGTGCCAGTAGAGAACAGGATCAGCCCCAGCATTTT. Translation: CASREQDQPQHF.

The chain couples TRBV28 to TRBJ2-7; D may be TRBD1 (6 bases). CDR1 is MDHEN and CDR2 is SYDVKM in the germline V gene. The CDR3 totals 12 residues. Trimming cost V 7 bases and J 3 bases, with 10 bases left between them. CDR3 DNA sequence: TGTGCCAGCACCGGACAGCGCTACGAGCAGTACTTC. As protein: CASTGQRYEQYF.

The chain links TRBV28 to TRBJ2-7; 8 nucleotides match TRBD2. V gave up 2 bases and J gave up 3 bases; unmatched junction bases: 9. Per the germline V gene, CDR1 is MDHEN and CDR2 is SYDVKM. This CDR3 has 16 residues. The DNA for the CDR3 is TGTGCCAGCAGTTTAGTAGGGGCAGCGGGGGACTACGAGCAGTACTTC. It yields the protein CASSLVGAAGDYEQYF.

This rearrangement joins TRBV5-1 to TRBJ1-1, with 8 bases that match TRBD1. CDR3 length equals 16 residues. The J segment lost 1 base and the V segment lost 3 bases, leaving 8 bases of the junction unmatched. Germline CDR1 SGHRS, CDR2 YFSETQ. This chain's CDR3 is CASSSTGGSGNTEAFF. The CDR3 DNA reads as TGCGCCAGCAGCTCAACAGGGGGGAGCGGGAACACTGAAGCTTTCTTT.

The chain is built from TRBV2 and TRBJ2-3, with 8 bases fitting TRBD2. CDR1 is SNHLY, CDR2 FYNNEI, per germline. The CDR3 is 15 residues long. J gave up 1 base and V 6 bases, and 6 bases lay outside the gene matches. The CDR3 loop is CASRASRGGTDTQYF. The CDR3 nucleotides read TGTGCCAGCAGAGCCTCGCGGGGGGGCACAGATACGCAGTATTTT.

The CDR3 bases are TGTGCCAGCGCTACAGGGGGAACGACCCTCCACTTT. Protein: CASATGGTTLHF. V and J are TRBV6-5 and TRBJ1-6, with 8 bases that match TRBD1. V was clipped by 8 bases and J by 14 bases; unmatched bases: 8. CDR3 length equals 12 residues. Germline CDR1 MNHEY, CDR2 SVGAGI.

This rearrangement joins TRBV27 to TRBJ1-2, with a weak D call TRBD1 (6 bases). CDR3 length equals 15 residues. CDR1 and CDR2 (germline): MNHEY, SMNVEV (reference sequence). The V end lost 10 bases, the J end lost 5 bases, and 23 bases lay between the germline ends. CDR3 sequence reads: CATRLGGQAPYGYTF. The CDR3 DNA reads TGTGCCACCCGGTTGGGGGGGCAGGCCCCATATGGCTACACCTTC.

The chain couples TRBV6-1 to TRBJ1-2, with a tentative D call TRBD1 (6 bases). The V gene's germline CDR1 is MNHNS and CDR2 SASEGT. The CDR3 consists of 17 residues. The germline V and J ends were trimmed by 2 bases and 3 bases, with 19 bases remaining between them. The CDR3 protein is CASSETKGQTYHYGYTF. The CDR3 DNA reads as TGTGCCAGCAGTGAAACGAAAGGACAGACCTATCACTATGGCTACACCTTC.

This chain connects TRBV11-2 to TRBJ2-5; D possibly corresponds to TRBD1 (5 bases). This CDR3 is built from 14 residues. Germline V gives CDR1 SGHAT, CDR2 FQNNGV. The germline V and J ends were trimmed by 5 bases and 4 bases, with 14 bases remaining between them. The CDR3, as DNA: TGTGCCAGCAGCCCATTCAGGGTGAGAGAGACCCAGTACTTC. The encoded protein is CASSPFRVRETQYF.

V gene TRBV4-2 combines with J gene TRBJ2-7, with D possibly TRBD1 on 5 matching bases. This CDR3 is built from 15 residues. The germline V gene encodes CDR1 LGHNA and CDR2 YNFKEQ. Trimming cost V 0 bases and J 3 bases, with 12 bases left between them. In DNA form, the CDR3 reads TGTGCCAGCAGCCAAGATCTGGCAGGGATCTACGAGCAGTACTTC. This gives the protein CASSQDLAGIYEQYF.

This rearrangement joins TRBV7-9 to TRBJ2-2, with a tentative D call TRBD1 (5 bases). CDR1 and CDR2 (germline): SEHNR, FQNEAQ (reference sequence). This CDR3 has 19 amino acids. V was pared by 5 bases and J by 6 bases, with 28 bases between. The CDR3 DNA sequence: TGTGCCAGCAGCCCTCATACGTTCTCTCTCGACAGTTCGCCCGGGGAGCTGTTTTTT. It codes for CASSPHTFSLDSSPGELFF.

This clone was recorded a few times. The chain recombines TRBV5-4 with TRBJ1-3, with TRBD1 identical over 7 bases. With 4 bases clipped from V and 0 bases from J, the junction kept 7 bases outside the gene matches. CDR1 and CDR2 from the germline V gene are SGHNT and YYREEE (reference sequence). The CDR3 is made up of 16 amino acids. The CDR3 protein is CASSPRTGVSGNTIYF. The CDR3 DNA reads as TGTGCCAGCAGCCCTCGAACAGGGGTCTCTGGAAACACCATATATTTT.

This chain uses TRBV7-2 with TRBJ2-1; 8 positions match TRBD1. V lost 4 bases and J lost 8; bases outside the gene matches: 7. Germline V gene lookup returns CDR1 SGHTA and CDR2 FQGNSA. The CDR3 totals 14 residues. This chain's CDR3 is CASSSGQARHEQFF. In DNA, the CDR3 is TGTGCCAGCAGCTCGGGACAGGCCCGCCATGAGCAGTTCTTC. Filled out from reference TRBV7-2 and TRBJ2-1, the complete variable domain reads GAGVSQSPSNKVTEKGKDVELRCDPISGHTALYWYRQSLGQGLEFLIYFQGNSAPDKSGLPSDRFSAERTGGSVSTLTIQRTQQEDSAVYLCASSSGQARHEQFFGPGTRLTVL.

The genes are TRBV11-1 and TRBJ2-4, with TRBD2 as a possible D gene (7 bases). The CDR3 consists of 16 residues. Trimming took 5 bases from V and 6 from J, leaving 20 bases between them. Germline V gene sequence: CDR1 SGHAT, CDR2 FQDESV (reference sequence). CDR3 in amino acids: CASSPTRGASGNIQYF. The CDR3 nucleotides read TGTGCCAGCAGCCCCACCCGGGGGGCTAGCGGAAACATTCAGTACTTC.

This sequence joins TRBV19 and TRBJ1-5; D not certain. This CDR3 is 17 amino acids long. V was pared by 0 bases and J by 0 bases, with 12 bases between. Germline CDR1 is LNHDA and CDR2 is SQIVND (reference sequence). The CDR3 protein is CASSIDPTPYSNQPQHF. CDR3 coding DNA: TGTGCCAGTAGTATAGATCCGACTCCCTATAGCAATCAGCCCCAGCATTTT. The full variable domain, its missing parts supplied by reference TRBV19 and TRBJ1-5, is DGGITQSPKYLFRKEGQNVTLSCEQNLNHDAMYWYRQDPGQGLRLIYYSQIVNDFQKGDIAEGYSVSREKKESFPLTVTSAQKNPTAFYLCASSIDPTPYSNQPQHFGDGTRLSIL.

V usage is TRBV5-4 and J usage is TRBJ1-1, with a weak D call TRBD1 (6 bases). There are 15 residues in the CDR3. From germline, CDR1 is SGHNT and CDR2 YYREEE (reference sequence). Trimming stripped 3 bases from V and 2 bases from J, with 14 bases between. CDR3 sequence (DNA): TGTGCCAGCAGCTCCGGCGGGGGCTACAACACTGAAGCTTTCTTT. Translated, it gives CASSSGGGYNTEAFF.

The chain joins TRBV14 to TRBJ1-3; 10 nucleotides agree with TRBD1. Germline trimming cut 3 bases from V and 8 bases from J; bases unmatched to any gene: 7. Germline V gene data show CDR1 as SGHDN and CDR2 as FVKESK. The CDR3 has 15 residues. As DNA, the CDR3 is TGTGCCAGCAGCCAGCTGTGGACAGGGGGACACACCATATATTTT. Its translation: CASSQLWTGGHTIYF.